This T cell receptor (beta chain) was found in a study of vaccination and CD4 T cells after COVID-19. Study-level findings and limits: Median SARS-CoV-2-reactive clonotype numbers rose nonsignificantly, about 21 to 38.

The V gene's germline CDR1 is LGHDT and CDR2 YNNKEL (reference sequence). With 4 bases removed from V and 5 bases from J, the gap between germline ends came to 11 bases. The CDR3 sequence is 14 residues long. In regard to this clonotype: Antigen: not known.

Treatment noted: roughly ten-day PBMC culture with coronavirus spike peptide pools or control peptides (ViraFEST assay). Isolation of CD4+ T cells by negative selection took place after about 10 days of culture. The Oncomine TCR Beta short-read assay sequenced DNA from cultured CD4+ T cells. Using its own MiXCR run on the PCR reads, TCRdb lists one record per CDR3 protein. The sample includes fewer than 20,000 distinct CDR3 sequences, 55% to 70% of them seen just once. The sequenced material came from CD4+ T cells from blood, cultured in vitro. The rearrangement joins TRBV3-1 to TRBJ2-2; tentatively, D is TRBD2 (5 bases). The receptor was isolated from a human donor who had recovered from COVID-19. CDR3 nucleotide sequence: TGTGCCAGCAGCCTGATGGGGAGTACCGGGGAGCTGTTTTTT. It yields the protein CASSLMGSTGELFF.